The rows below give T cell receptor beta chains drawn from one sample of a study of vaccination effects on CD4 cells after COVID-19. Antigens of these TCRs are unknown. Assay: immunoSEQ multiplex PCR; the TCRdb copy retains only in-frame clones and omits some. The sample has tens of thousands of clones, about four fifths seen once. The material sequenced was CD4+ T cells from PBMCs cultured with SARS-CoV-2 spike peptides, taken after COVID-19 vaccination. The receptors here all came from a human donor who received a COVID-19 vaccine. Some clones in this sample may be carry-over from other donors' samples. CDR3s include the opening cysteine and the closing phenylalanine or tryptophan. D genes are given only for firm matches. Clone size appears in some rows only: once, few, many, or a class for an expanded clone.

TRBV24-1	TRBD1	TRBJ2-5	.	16	CATSDHYPGQGETQYF	TGTGCCACCAGTGATCACTACCCGGGACAGGGGGAGACCCAGTACTTC
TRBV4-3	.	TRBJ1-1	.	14	CASSFHSAGTEAFF	TGCGCCAGCAGCTTTCATAGTGCTGGCACTGAAGCTTTCTTT
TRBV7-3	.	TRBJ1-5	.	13	CASSLNSNQPQHF	TGTGCCAGCAGCTTGAATAGCAATCAGCCCCAGCATTTT
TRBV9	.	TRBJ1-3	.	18	CASSVWDGVQNVGNTIYF	TGTGCCAGCAGCGTGTGGGACGGCGTTCAGAATGTAGGAAACACCATATATTTT
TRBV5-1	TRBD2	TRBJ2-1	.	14	CASSSSGEYNEQFF	TGCGCCAGCAGCTCTAGCGGGGAGTACAATGAGCAGTTCTTC
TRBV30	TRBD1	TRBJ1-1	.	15	CAWRGPGQGMAGAFF	TGTGCCTGGAGGGGACCGGGACAGGGGATGGCTGGGGCTTTCTTT
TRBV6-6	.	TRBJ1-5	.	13	CASSYGASQPQHF	TGTGCCAGCAGTTACGGGGCCAGTCAGCCCCAGCATTTT
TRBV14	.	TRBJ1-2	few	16	CASSQGLWASGYGYTF	TGTGCCAGCAGCCAAGGTCTTTGGGCTTCGGGGTATGGCTACACCTTC
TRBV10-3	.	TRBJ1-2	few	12	CAITRDGTGYTF	TGTGCCATCACCCGCGACGGAACAGGCTACACCTTC
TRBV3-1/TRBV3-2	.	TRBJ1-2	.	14	CASSQDTGSYGYTF	TGTGCCAGCAGCCAAGACACAGGTAGCTATGGCTACACCTTC
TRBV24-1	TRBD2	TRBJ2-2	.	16	CATSDSGRGSTGELFF	TGTGCCACCAGTGATTCAGGGCGGGGGTCAACCGGGGAGCTGTTTTTT
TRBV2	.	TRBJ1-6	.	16	CASSGHLSSYNSPLHF	TGTGCCAGCAGTGGACACCTGAGCTCCTATAATTCACCCCTCCACTTT
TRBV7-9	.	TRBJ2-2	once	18	CASSLAAGASPDTGELFF	TGTGCCAGCAGCTTAGCCGCCGGGGCTTCACCGGACACCGGGGAGCTGTTTTTT
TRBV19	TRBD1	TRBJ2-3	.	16	CASSPRGTGAQDTQYF	TGTGCCAGTAGCCCCCGCGGGACAGGGGCACAAGATACGCAGTATTTT
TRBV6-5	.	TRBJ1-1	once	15	CASSYSRQLGTEAFF	TGTGCCAGCAGTTATAGCCGGCAGTTGGGAACTGAAGCTTTCTTT
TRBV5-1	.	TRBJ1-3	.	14	CASSLSWGGNTIYF	TGCGCCAGCAGCTTGTCGTGGGGGGGAAACACCATATATTTT
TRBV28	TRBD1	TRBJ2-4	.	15	CASRGRDRGQNIQYF	TGTGCCAGCAGGGGCCGGGACAGGGGGCAAAACATTCAGTACTTC
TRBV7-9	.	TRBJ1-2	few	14	CANSPETVNYGYTF	TGTGCCAACTCGCCGGAGACAGTTAACTATGGCTACACCTTC
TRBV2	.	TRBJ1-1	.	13	CASNLLQDTEAFF	TGTGCCAGCAACTTGTTACAGGACACTGAAGCTTTCTTT
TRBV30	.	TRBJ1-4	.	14	CAWSVQGANEKLFF	TGTGCCTGGAGTGTACAGGGAGCTAATGAAAAACTGTTTTTT
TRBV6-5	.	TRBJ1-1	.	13	CASSSPGQPEAFF	TGTGCCAGCAGTTCTCCGGGACAACCAGAAGCTTTCTTT
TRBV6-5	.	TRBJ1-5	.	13	CASGSAGNQPQHF	TGTGCCAGCGGCTCCGCAGGGAATCAGCCCCAGCATTTT
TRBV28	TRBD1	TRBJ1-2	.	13	CAGSTGTGNGYTF	TGTGCCGGCAGTACCGGGACAGGGAATGGCTACACCTTC
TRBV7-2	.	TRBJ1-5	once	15	CASSFYSGQHQPQHF	TGTGCCAGCAGCTTTTACTCTGGACAGCATCAGCCCCAGCATTTT
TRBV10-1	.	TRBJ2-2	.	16	CASSEGTFANTGELFF	TGCGCCAGCAGTGAGGGCACCTTCGCGAACACCGGGGAGCTGTTTTTT
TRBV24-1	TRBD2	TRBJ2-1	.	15	CATSAPSGGYNEQFF	TGTGCCACCAGTGCCCCCAGCGGGGGGTACAATGAGCAGTTCTTC
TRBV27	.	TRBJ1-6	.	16	CASSLSAPALRSPLHF	TGTGCCAGCAGTTTATCGGCCCCCGCTTTGAGGTCACCCCTCCACTTT
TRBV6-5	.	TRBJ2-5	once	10	CASTPWTQYF	TGTGCCAGCACTCCCTGGACCCAGTACTTC
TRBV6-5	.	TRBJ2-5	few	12	CASSNPLETQYF	TGTGCCAGCAGTAACCCCTTAGAGACCCAGTACTTC
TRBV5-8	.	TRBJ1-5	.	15	CASSTGQASNQPQHF	TGTGCCAGCAGTACCGGTCAGGCTAGCAATCAGCCCCAGCATTTT
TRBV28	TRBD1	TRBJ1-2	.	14	CASTKRGRNYGYTF	TGTGCCAGCACCAAAAGGGGGCGTAACTATGGCTACACCTTC
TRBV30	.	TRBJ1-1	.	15	CAWRVGSLWSGEAFF	TGTGCCTGGAGAGTGGGTTCACTTTGGTCTGGAGAAGCTTTCTTT
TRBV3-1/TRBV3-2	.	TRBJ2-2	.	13	CASSPLATGELFF	TGTGCCAGCAGCCCCCTGGCGACCGGGGAGCTGTTTTTT
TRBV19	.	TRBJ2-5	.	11	CASSMWETQYF	TGTGCCAGTAGTATGTGGGAGACCCAGTACTTC
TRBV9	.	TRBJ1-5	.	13	CASSISGFQPQHF	TGTGCCAGCAGCATCAGCGGGTTTCAGCCCCAGCATTTT
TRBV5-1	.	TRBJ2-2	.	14	CASSLDPASGELFF	TGCGCCAGCAGCTTGGATCCGGCGTCCGGGGAGCTGTTTTTT
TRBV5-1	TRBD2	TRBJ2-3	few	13	CASSLAGEDTQYF	TGCGCCAGCAGCTTAGCGGGGGAAGATACGCAGTATTTT